This T cell receptor (beta chain) was sequenced during a study of identifying expanded T cells in peripheral blood. Study results and caveats: Over approximately two and four weeks, about 15 and 18 clones changed, versus roughly 1.1 between replicates. Variance in clone template counts between approximately two-week samples significantly increased with total template count across all healthy donors.

To note about this clone: What it binds is not known.

Data came from immunoSEQ multiplex PCR; TCRdb stores just in-frame clones and leaves some out. The sample lists under 150,000 clones; 86% were seen once. Collection occurred without any documented infections or immune events in donors. What was sequenced was blood. The source is a person aged 18 to 70 in good health.

CDR3 sequence (DNA): TGTGCCAGTAGTACCTCGATTTTAAACACTGAAGCTTTCTTT. This sequence encodes CASSTSILNTEAFF. The rearrangement uses TRBV19 and TRBJ1-1; D uncertain. Trimming left V 4 bases short and J 2 bases short, with 11 bases between. Germline assignment: CDR1 LNHDA and CDR2 SQIVND (reference sequence). The CDR3 has 14 residues.